This T cell receptor (beta chain) was documented in a study of T cells in Graves' hyperthyroidism and ophthalmopathy. Study outcomes and limitations: From stable hyperthyroidism, ophthalmopathy was set apart by a 13 V-J model.

RNA transcripts provided the source from which TCR beta CDR3 regions were amplified. HTBI primers drove first-round RT-PCR of the TCR CDR3. TCRdb re-called the multiplex PCR reads through MiXCR, storing one row per CDR3 protein. Of approximately 410,000 distinct CDR3 sequences in the sample, roughly 15% were seen once. This clonotype was counted ten times or more. The antigen remains undetermined. If no ophthalmopathy progression occurred within 18 months, Graves' hyperthyroidism was stable. Patients between 18 and 65 years old had hyperthyroidism, newly diagnosed and lasting under 2 months. The sample consisted of blood. This clonotype originated in a woman between 18 and 30 years old with Graves' hyperthyroidism.

CDR3 region: CASSSGQGPEQYF. CDR3 DNA: TGTGCCAGCAGTTCGGGACAGGGTCCCGAGCAGTACTTC. This chain uses TRBV28 with TRBJ2-7, with 9 bases identical to TRBD1. Germline V CDR1 and CDR2: MDHEN, SYDVKM. Trimming took 4 bases from V and 6 from J; bases not matched to a gene: 4. The CDR3 runs to 13 residues.